This TCR beta chain was captured by sequencing in a study of cytomegalovirus exposure and HLA in healthy donors. Study results and limitations: The study recorded more than 150 TCR beta chains that were cytomegalovirus-associated. The authors excluded some V segments, including TRBV6-2 and TRBV6-3, as indistinguishable.

Amplification used 60 Vbeta primers and 13 Jbeta primers. The table came from immunoSEQ multiplex PCR; TCRdb's copy has only in-frame clones and leaves some out. Found here are about 38,000 clones; the top ten clones hold approximately 9%. Germline V gene sequence: CDR1 SGHTA, CDR2 FQGNSA. This CDR3 region has 17 residues. The V segment lost 1 base and the J segment 2 bases; nucleotides outside the gene matches: 8. Remarks on this clone: Its antigen is not known.

The rearrangement links TRBV7-2 to TRBJ2-3; 8 bases match TRBD2. The sequenced sample consisted of PBMCs. The origin of this receptor is a man aged 35 to 55 in good health and CMV-seropositive. CDR3 DNA sequence: TGTGCCAGCAGCTTAGGACGGACTAGCCTTCACACAGATACGCAGTATTTT. As protein: CASSLGRTSLHTDTQYF.